The entry below describes one TCR beta chain. Its antigen is unidentified. These data come from a study of T-cell reconstitution after alpha-beta-depleted transplantation in children. General study findings and limits: Fresh T-cell production supplied most of the T-cell counts and diversity seen one year after transplant. Alpha-beta T cells about two months after transplant reportedly derived from several hundred expanded graft clones. Elevated TCRbeta diversity at day 60 was traced, in some patients, to surviving recipient T cells and thymic progenitors.

The length of the CDR3 is 17 residues. V was trimmed by 0 bases and J by 0 bases, leaving 9 bases between them. Germline CDR1 and CDR2: MNHNS and SASEGT. Preparation of the TCRbeta library was carried out with unique molecular identifiers. TCRdb reprocessed the PCR reads via MiXCR and lists one record per CDR3 protein. The sample yields approximately 300,000 distinct CDR3 sequences, about 9.4% seen once. The sequence was collected from a boy younger than two with acute myeloid leukemia, due to receive a stem cell transplant. Here the sequenced sample was PBMCs, taken before TCRalphabeta/CD19-depleted stem cell transplant. This chain connects TRBV6-1 to TRBJ2-6; D ambiguous. CDR3 sequence: CASSEALRSSGANVLTF. The CDR3 coding sequence is TGTGCCAGCAGTGAAGCGCTTCGTTCCTCTGGGGCCAACGTCCTGACTTTC.